The entry that follows covers one TCR beta chain sequence. CDR1 and CDR2 from the germline V gene are MRHNA and SNTAGT. The CDR3 is 18 amino acids. Unmatched junction bases numbered 10, after V lost 4 bases and J lost 3 bases. TCRdb keeps only in-frame clones here, not all; method: immunoSEQ multiplex PCR. This table holds hundreds of thousands of clones, approximately 92% found once. The sample comes from a study of blood T cell repertoires in COVID-19. Study overall: Material from acute and convalescent COVID-19 was sourced from the United States, Italy and Spain.

What was sequenced was peripheral blood. The TCR comes from a man between 18 and 35 years old with COVID-19, enrolled during active disease. This sequence joins TRBV6-4 and TRBJ1-6, with 9 nucleotides matching TRBD1. CDR3 in amino acids: CASSGGQGRDFYNSPLHF. In DNA form, the CDR3 reads TGTGCCAGCAGTGGGGGACAGGGTAGGGATTTCTATAATTCACCCCTCCACTTT.